This T cell receptor beta chain is from a study of blood T cell repertoires in COVID-19 (dated by TCRdb to 2019 to 2021). Regarding the complete study: Samples from collaborators originated in the United States, Italy and Spain and spanned both the acute and convalescent phases of COVID-19. The repertoires were released in a freely available public database meant as a resource for research on the immune response to SARS-CoV-2. The material from the prospective study consisted of cDNA or gDNA derived from T cells, B-cell-depleted T cells, or PBMCs. Nearly every sample came with metadata listing a de-identified subject ID, COVID-19 status, age in years and sex. Samples came from the ongoing ImmuneRACE study (first 160 participants) plus 1,254 subjects from 6 global collaborators. Deeply sampled blood TCRbeta repertoires from subjects exposed to, actively infected with, or recovered from COVID-19 were included in the dataset. Where HLA class I and class II types were available, the types were taken from metadata supplied by the sample provider, not from assay-based typing.

TCRbeta CDR3 regions were amplified from genomic DNA by means of the immunoSEQ Assay, a bias-controlled multiplex PCR. The paper's processing steps were these. The number of nucleated cells in each sample was estimated from the amplification of reference gene primers within the assay. To quantify the absolute abundance of each unique TCRbeta CDR3 rearrangement, sequence reads were collapsed and filtered. For each sample, productive Simpson clonality was calculated as the square root of Simpson's diversity index across productive rearrangements. TCRdb provides this immuneACCESS table in a form limited to in-frame rearrangements. Some clones are lacking; in checked studies, under half of them reflect an unresolved V gene, and why the rest are absent is not known. From that table come the V and J calls and clone size; the DNA was used to work out D and trimming. Recorded for this sample are more than 200,000 clones; around four fifths of them occurred a single time. Together, the top ten hold more than 6.5% of the sample.

Note on this clone: It lacks a known antigen. It has no much larger one-base neighbor in the sample; base qualities were not kept.

The collaborating institutions used their own protocols to collect whole blood in K2EDTA tubes. Collaborator samples were shipped for TCRbeta analysis as frozen whole blood, isolated PBMCs, or DNA extracted from either sample type. General study outcomes and caveats: The amount of clinical and demographic metadata varied by source and participant and was provided uncurated.

The germline V gene encodes CDR1 MNHEY and CDR2 SVGEGT. At the junction V is shortened by 3 bases and J by 6 bases, with 15 bases in between. The CDR3 measures 14 amino acids from cysteine to phenylalanine. This entry keeps only the CDR3 DNA: 42 bases, framed from base 1. The chain links TRBV6-2 or TRBV6-3 with TRBJ2-7, with TRBD2 tentatively as D gene (5 bases match). This receptor was taken from a man aged 40-49 years with active or convalescent COVID-19. The sequenced material came from peripheral blood. CDR3 loop: CASSYRQDWSEQYF. The sequenced DNA is TGTGCCAGCAGTTATCGCCAGGACTGGAGCGAGCAGTACTTC.